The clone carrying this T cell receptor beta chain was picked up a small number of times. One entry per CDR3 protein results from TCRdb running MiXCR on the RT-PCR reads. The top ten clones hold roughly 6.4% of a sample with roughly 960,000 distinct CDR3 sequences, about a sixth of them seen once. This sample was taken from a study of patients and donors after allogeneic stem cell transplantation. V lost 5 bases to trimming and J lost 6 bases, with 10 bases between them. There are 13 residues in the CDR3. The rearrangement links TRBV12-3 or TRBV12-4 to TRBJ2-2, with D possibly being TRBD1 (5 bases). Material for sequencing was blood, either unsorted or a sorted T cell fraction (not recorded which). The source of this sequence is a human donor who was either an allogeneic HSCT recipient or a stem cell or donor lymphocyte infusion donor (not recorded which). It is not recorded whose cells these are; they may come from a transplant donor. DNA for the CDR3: TGTGCCAGCAGTCTCGACAGACCCGGGGAGCTGTTTTTT. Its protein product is CASSLDRPGELFF.